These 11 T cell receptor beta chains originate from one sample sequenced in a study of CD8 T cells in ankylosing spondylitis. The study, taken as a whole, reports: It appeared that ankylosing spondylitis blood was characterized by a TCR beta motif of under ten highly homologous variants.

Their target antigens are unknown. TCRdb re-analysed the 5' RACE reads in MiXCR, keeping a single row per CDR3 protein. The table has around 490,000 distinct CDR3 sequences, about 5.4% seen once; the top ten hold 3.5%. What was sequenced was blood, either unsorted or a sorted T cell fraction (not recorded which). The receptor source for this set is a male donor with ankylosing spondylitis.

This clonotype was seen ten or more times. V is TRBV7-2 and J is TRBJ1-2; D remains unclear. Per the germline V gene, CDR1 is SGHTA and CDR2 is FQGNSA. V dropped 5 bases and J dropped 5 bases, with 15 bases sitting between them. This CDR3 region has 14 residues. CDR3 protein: CASSPISNAYGYTF. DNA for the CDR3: TGTGCCAGCAGCCCGATCTCTAACGCTTATGGCTACACCTTC.

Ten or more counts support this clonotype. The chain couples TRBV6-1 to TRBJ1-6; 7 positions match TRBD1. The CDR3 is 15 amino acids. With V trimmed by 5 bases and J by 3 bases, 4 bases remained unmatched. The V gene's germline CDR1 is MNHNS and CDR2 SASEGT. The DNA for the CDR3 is TGTGCCAGCAGTCAGGGACAGAACTATAATTCACCCCTCCACTTT. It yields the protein CASSQGQNYNSPLHF.

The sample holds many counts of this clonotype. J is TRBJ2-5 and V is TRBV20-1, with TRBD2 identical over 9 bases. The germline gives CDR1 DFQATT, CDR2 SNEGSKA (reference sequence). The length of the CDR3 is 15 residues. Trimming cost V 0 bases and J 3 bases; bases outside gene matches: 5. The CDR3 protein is CSARDGGRAEETQYF. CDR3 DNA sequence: TGCAGTGCTAGAGATGGCGGGAGGGCGGAAGAGACCCAGTACTTC.

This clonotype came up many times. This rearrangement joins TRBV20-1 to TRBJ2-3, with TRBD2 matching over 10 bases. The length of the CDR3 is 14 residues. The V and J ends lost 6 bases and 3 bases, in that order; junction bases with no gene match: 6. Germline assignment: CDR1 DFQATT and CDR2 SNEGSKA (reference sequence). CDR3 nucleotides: TGCAGTGCAAATCTAGCGGGGGCAACAGATACGCAGTATTTT. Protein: CSANLAGATDTQYF.

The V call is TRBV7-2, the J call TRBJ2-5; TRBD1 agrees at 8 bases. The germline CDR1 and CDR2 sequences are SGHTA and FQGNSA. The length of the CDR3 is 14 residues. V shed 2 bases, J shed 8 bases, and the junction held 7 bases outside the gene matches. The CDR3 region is CASSLQGAIRTQYF. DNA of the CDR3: TGTGCCAGCAGCTTACAGGGGGCCATCAGAACCCAGTACTTC. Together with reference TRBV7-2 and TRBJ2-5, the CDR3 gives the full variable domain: GAGVSQSPSNKVTEKGKDVELRCDPISGHTALYWYRQSLGQGLEFLIYFQGNSAPDKSGLPSDRFSAERTGGSVSTLTIQRTQQEDSAVYLCASSLQGAIRTQYFGPGTRLLVL.

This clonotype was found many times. CDR3 amino acids: CASSYSPLTSNYGYTF. The DNA for the CDR3 is TGTGCCAGCAGTTACTCACCTCTCACCTCTAACTATGGCTACACCTTC. V gene TRBV6-5 combines with J gene TRBJ1-2, with no clear D. The CDR3 spans 16 residues. Trimming cost V 0 bases and J 0 bases, with 11 bases left between them. In germline, CDR1 is MNHEY, CDR2 SVGAGI.

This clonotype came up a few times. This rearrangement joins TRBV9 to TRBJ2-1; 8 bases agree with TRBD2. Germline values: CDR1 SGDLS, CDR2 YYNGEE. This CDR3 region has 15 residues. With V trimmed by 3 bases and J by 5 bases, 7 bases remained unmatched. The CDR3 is CASSALAGYDNEQFF. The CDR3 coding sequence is TGTGCCAGCAGCGCTCTAGCGGGCTACGACAATGAGCAGTTCTTC.

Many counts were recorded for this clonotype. DNA for the CDR3: TGCGCCAGCAGCCAAGAGGCGAAGGTGGACGAGCAGTACTTC. This translates into CASSQEAKVDEQYF. The genes are TRBV4-3 and TRBJ2-7, with D hard to call. This CDR3 spans 14 amino acids. CDR1 and CDR2 from the germline V gene are LGHNA and YSLEER. V lost 0 bases, J lost 5 bases, and 11 bases lay in between.

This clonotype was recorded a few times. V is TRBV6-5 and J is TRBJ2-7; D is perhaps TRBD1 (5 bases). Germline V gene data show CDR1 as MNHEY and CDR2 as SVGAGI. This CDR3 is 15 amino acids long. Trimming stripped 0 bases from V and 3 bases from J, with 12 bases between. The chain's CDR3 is CASSYSVPQGYEQYF. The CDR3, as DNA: TGTGCCAGCAGTTACTCGGTCCCCCAGGGCTACGAGCAGTACTTC.

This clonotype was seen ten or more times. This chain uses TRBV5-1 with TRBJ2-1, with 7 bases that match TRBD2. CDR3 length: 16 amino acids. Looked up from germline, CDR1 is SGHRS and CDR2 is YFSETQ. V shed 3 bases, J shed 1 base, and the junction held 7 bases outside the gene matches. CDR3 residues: CASSSSGEVSYNEQFF. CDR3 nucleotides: TGCGCCAGCAGCTCCAGCGGGGAGGTTTCCTACAATGAGCAGTTCTTC.

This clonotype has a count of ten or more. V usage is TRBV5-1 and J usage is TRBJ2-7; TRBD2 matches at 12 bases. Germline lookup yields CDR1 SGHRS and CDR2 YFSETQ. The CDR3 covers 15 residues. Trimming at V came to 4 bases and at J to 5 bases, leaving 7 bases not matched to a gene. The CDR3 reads CASSIGTSGLDEQYF. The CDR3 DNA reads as TGCGCCAGCAGCATTGGGACTAGCGGGCTTGACGAGCAGTACTTC.